A selection of T cell receptor beta chains follows, all from one sample in a study of patients and donors after allogeneic stem cell transplantation. TCRdb recomputed calls from the RT-PCR reads with MiXCR, one row per CDR3 protein. The sample shows tens of thousands of distinct CDR3 sequences, roughly 50% of them seen only once. Specimen: blood, either unsorted or a sorted T cell fraction (not recorded which). These receptors came from a human donor who was either an allogeneic HSCT recipient or a stem cell or donor lymphocyte infusion donor (not recorded which). It is not recorded whose cells these are; they may come from a transplant donor. The conserved cysteine and the conserved F or W are not part of the CDR3 here. D genes are given only for firm matches.

TRBV9 | 11 | . | ASARAGNQPQH
TRBV20-1 | 12 | . | SASMGDRTDTQY
TRBV20-1 | 12 | TRBD1 | SARDRGLSTEAF
TRBV5-1 | 12 | TRBD1 | ASSLEGTGPEAF
TRBV12-3/TRBV12-4 | 18 | TRBD1 | ASSLATVGTGVVPNQPQH
TRBV3-1 | 11 | . | ASSNHGSSPLH
TRBV5-1 | 11 | . | ASSTTGEFEAF
TRBV4-2 | 13 | . | ASSPRKGSNQPQH
TRBV11-1 | 11 | . | ASSRPKNSPLH
TRBV7-9 | 11 | . | ASSLDRVNTIY
TRBV27 | 13 | . | ASSLRGRDTGELF
TRBV27 | 11 | . | ASSLRGVGGYT
TRBV5-1 | 14 | . | ASSPLNSREYAEAF
TRBV27 | 13 | TRBD1 | ASSATGALTYEQY
TRBV6-5 | 12 | . | ASSYSKENTEAF
TRBV5-1 | 10 | . | ASSSGPERLF
TRBV27 | 10 | . | ASSIGGEKLF
TRBV10-3 | 12 | . | AISEAGTHGGYT
TRBV28 | 10 | . | AVRTEPREAF
TRBV28 | 10 | . | ASRLGNEKLF
TRBV29-1 | 9 | . | SAGDHGGYT
TRBV6-2/TRBV6-3 | 12 | . | ASSLSAAGQPQH
TRBV20-1 | 14 | . | SAKYAQGNSNQPQH
TRBV6-5 | 11 | TRBD1 | ASSSPGGYGYT
TRBV2 | 12 | TRBD1 | ASVGTDPNEKLF
TRBV5-1 | 11 | . | ASSLDIVYGYT
TRBV6-2/TRBV6-3 | 11 | . | ASSYSTNYGYT
TRBV13 | 10 | . | ASSQRGAEAF
TRBV7-2 | 15 | . | ASSLGGGVRGNQPQH